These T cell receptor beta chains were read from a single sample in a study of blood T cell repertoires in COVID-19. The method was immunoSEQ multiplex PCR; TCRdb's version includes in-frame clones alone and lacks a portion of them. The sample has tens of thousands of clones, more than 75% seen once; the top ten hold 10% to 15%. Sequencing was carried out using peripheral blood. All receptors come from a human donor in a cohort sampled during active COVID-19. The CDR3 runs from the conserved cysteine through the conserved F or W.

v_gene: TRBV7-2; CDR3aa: CASSLPRAGGRRNEQFF
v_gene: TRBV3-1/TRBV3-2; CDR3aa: CASSRNKGTGLGQPQHF
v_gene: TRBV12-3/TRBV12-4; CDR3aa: CASSSQQGHEQFF
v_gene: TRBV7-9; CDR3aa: CASSLEGVGSYNEQFF
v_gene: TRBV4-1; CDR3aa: CASSPYSSSGNTIYF
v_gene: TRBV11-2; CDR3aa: CASSLERFWNIQYF
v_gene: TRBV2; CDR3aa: CASSEGDREMETQYF
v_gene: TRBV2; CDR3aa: CASSRDRESATNEKLFF
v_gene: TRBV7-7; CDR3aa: CASSPQLSSYNEQFF
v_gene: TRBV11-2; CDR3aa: CASSLGTSGGAQTQYF
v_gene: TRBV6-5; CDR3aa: CASSSSASPGEQFF
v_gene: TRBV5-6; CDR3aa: CASSVVRNREEKLFF
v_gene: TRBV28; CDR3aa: CASSTLAGGADTQYF
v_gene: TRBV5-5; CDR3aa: CASSGTGKWETQYF
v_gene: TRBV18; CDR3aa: CASSPTPGGVGKNIQYF
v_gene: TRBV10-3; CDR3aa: CASGAPNYGYTF
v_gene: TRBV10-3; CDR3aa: CAIRTSGDTQYF
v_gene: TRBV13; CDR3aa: CASSTGLYTEAFF
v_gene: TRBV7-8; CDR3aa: CASSLSRTGTTGELFF
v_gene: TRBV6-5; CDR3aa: CASNGDRNSPLHF
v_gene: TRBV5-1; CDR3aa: CASSFQGVTGELFF
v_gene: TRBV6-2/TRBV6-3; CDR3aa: CASSPIRRSNTGELFF
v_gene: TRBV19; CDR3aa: CASRRGYNTEAFF
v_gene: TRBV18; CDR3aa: CASSPPSGVETQYF
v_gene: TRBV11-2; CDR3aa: CASSLSSGTAYGYTF
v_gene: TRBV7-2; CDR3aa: CASSFWDRVNYGYTF
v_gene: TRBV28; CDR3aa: CASSLTGYGYTF
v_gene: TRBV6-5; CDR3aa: CASQRDTEAFF
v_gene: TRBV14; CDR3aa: CASSQPGVFWEYF
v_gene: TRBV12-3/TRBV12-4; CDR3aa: CASSISGNTIYF
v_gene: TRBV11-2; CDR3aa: CASKRGDTGELFF
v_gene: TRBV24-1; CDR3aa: CATSPRDRQETQYF
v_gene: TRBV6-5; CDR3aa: CASSYRGNNSPLHF
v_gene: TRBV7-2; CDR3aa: CASSSPLGLSTGELFF
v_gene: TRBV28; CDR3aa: CASSYSGSSSGANVLTF
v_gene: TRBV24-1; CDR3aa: CATSDPGPKTAGGYNEQFF
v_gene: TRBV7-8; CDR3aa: CASSPERGNTIYF
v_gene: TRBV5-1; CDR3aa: CASSLAQMNTEAFF
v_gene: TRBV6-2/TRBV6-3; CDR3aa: CASSSGQGVETQYF
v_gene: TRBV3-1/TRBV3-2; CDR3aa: CASSQAGTASNQPQHF
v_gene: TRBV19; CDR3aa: CASEDSSRSPLHF
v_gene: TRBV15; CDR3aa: CATSRGDFSGGTDTQYF
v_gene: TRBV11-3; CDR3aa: CASSPGTGFPNEQFF
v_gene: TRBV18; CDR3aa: CASSPGLRETQYF
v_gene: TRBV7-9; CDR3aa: CASNYRGVYEQYF
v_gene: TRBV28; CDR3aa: CASSETGTGGTGELFF
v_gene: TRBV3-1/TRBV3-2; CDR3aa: CASSQYAAVMNTEAFF